Listed below are T cell receptor beta chains from one sample, sequenced in a study of cytomegalovirus exposure and HLA in healthy donors. TCRdb's copy holds only in-frame clones and misses some; the assay was immunoSEQ multiplex PCR. In the table there are more than 75,000 clones, 70% to 75% of which are singletons. Material for sequencing was PBMCs. These receptors were collected from a woman aged 45-65 years in good health and CMV-seropositive. Each CDR3 is given with its conserved first and last residue. D genes are given only for firm matches. Size is omitted from some rows. Given values are once, few, many or a class for expanded clones.

V	size	J	D	DNA	CDR3
TRBV5-6	once	TRBJ2-5	TRBD1	TGTGCCAGCAGCTTTGGCGGAACAGGGGGAGAGACCCAGTACTTC	CASSFGGTGGETQYF
TRBV30	once	TRBJ1-5	TRBD1	TGTGCCTGGAGTCGGGACAGGGCTTCAAATAGCAATCAGCCCCAGCATTTT	CAWSRDRASNSNQPQHF
TRBV28	NA	TRBJ2-7	TRBD2	TGTGCCACCATCCCGACTAGCAGCTACGAGCAGTACTTC	CATIPTSSYEQYF
TRBV6-6	few	TRBJ1-4	NA	TGTGCCAGCAAATACTTGGCAACTAATGAAAAACTGTTTTTT	CASKYLATNEKLFF
TRBV19	NA	TRBJ2-1	NA	TGTGCCAGTAGTTGGGCTAGCGAGAACAATGAGCAGTTCTTC	CASSWASENNEQFF
TRBV19	NA	TRBJ1-4	TRBD1	TGTGCCAGTAGTATCCCCCTCCTTGGGACAGGAGGAGAAAAACTGTTTTTT	CASSIPLLGTGGEKLFF
TRBV29-1	NA	TRBJ1-2	TRBD1	TGCAGCGTTCCGACAGGGGGGAGTGGCTATGGCTACACCTTC	CSVPTGGSGYGYTF
TRBV25-1	NA	TRBJ1-5	NA	TGTGCCAGCAGTGGCCCGGAGGGTTTTCAGCCCCAGCATTTT	CASSGPEGFQPQHF
TRBV5-8	NA	TRBJ2-7	TRBD2	TGTGCCAGCAGCTTGACGGGAGGGGGGGCCTACGAGCAGTACTTC	CASSLTGGGAYEQYF
TRBV6-1	NA	TRBJ2-1	TRBD2	TGTGCCAGCCAAAAGCGGGACCTCGGCAATGAGCAGTTCTTC	CASQKRDLGNEQFF
TRBV5-8	NA	TRBJ1-5	NA	TGTGCCAGCAGCTTGAGGGGGTTCCATCAGCCCCAGCATTTT	CASSLRGFHQPQHF
TRBV9	NA	TRBJ2-3	NA	TGTGCCAGCAGCGTAGCTTCGGGAGTAATGGCAGATACGCAGTATTTT	CASSVASGVMADTQYF
TRBV4-1	NA	TRBJ2-7	TRBD2	TGCGCCAGCAGCCAAGGACTAGCGGGATCCTACGAGCAGTACTTC	CASSQGLAGSYEQYF
TRBV27	once	TRBJ1-2	TRBD1	TGTGCCAGCAGGTTACAGGGGGGCGTCGGAGGCTACACCTTC	CASRLQGGVGGYTF
TRBV30	NA	TRBJ2-7	NA	TGTGCCTGGAGAAGATATGGACAGAACCTCTACGAGCAGTACTTC	CAWRRYGQNLYEQYF
TRBV30	once	TRBJ1-6	TRBD1	TGTGCCTGGAACACAGGGGTCACCACTTCACCCCTCCACTTT	CAWNTGVTTSPLHF
TRBV5-1	few	TRBJ2-1	TRBD2	TGCGCCAGCAGCTATGTAGCGGGAAGCTCCTACAATGAGCAGTTCTTC	CASSYVAGSSYNEQFF
TRBV10-3	NA	TRBJ2-1	NA	TGTGCCATCAGTGCGGAGGGAACTAGGAATGAGCAGTTCTTC	CAISAEGTRNEQFF
TRBV7-9	NA	TRBJ1-5	NA	TGTGCCAGCAGCTTAGGTCGACAAGTAAATCAGCCCCAGCATTTT	CASSLGRQVNQPQHF
TRBV28	NA	TRBJ2-7	TRBD1	TGTGCCAGCAAACTCCCGGGACAGGGGGGCGAGCAGTACTTC	CASKLPGQGGEQYF
TRBV7-6	NA	TRBJ2-7	TRBD1	TGTGCCAGCAGCTCCATACCGGGACAGGGGTTTCAGGGGATCGCCTACGAGCAGTACTTC	CASSSIPGQGFQGIAYEQYF
TRBV2	NA	TRBJ1-2	TRBD1	TGTGCCAGCAGCCTAATCCCGGGACAGGGGGCTGGCTACACCTTC	CASSLIPGQGAGYTF
TRBV15	NA	TRBJ2-4	NA	TGTGCCACCAGCAGAGATCGTAGCCAGTACGCCAAAAACATTCAGTACTTC	CATSRDRSQYAKNIQYF
TRBV15	NA	TRBJ1-1	NA	TGTGCCACCAGCGTAGGCGGGACTGCGAACACTGAAGCTTTCTTT	CATSVGGTANTEAFF
TRBV9	NA	TRBJ2-1	TRBD2	TGTGCCAGCAGCGTAGTGGCTAGCGGGGATGAGCAGTTCTTC	CASSVVASGDEQFF
TRBV6-5	few	TRBJ1-1	NA	TGTGCCAGCTTCAAGACCCCGGGGGAAACTGAAGCTTTCTTT	CASFKTPGETEAFF
TRBV30	NA	TRBJ1-4	TRBD1	TGTGCCTGGAGTACCGAACAGGGGGGATCTAATGAAAAACTGTTTTTT	CAWSTEQGGSNEKLFF
TRBV28	NA	TRBJ2-5	TRBD2	TGTGCCAGTTGGACTAGCGGGAGGGGGGGGCGAGAGACCCAGTACTTC	CASWTSGRGGRETQYF
TRBV9	few	TRBJ2-2	TRBD2	TGTGCCAGCAGCGCGTCCGGGAGCGGGAGTCACACCGGGGAGCTGTTTTTT	CASSASGSGSHTGELFF
TRBV7-2	NA	TRBJ1-5	TRBD1	TGTGCCAGCAGCTTAGCTGGAGGGGGCGGGCAGCCCCAGCATTTT	CASSLAGGGGQPQHF
TRBV2	few	TRBJ2-7	TRBD1	TGTGCCAGCAAGGAGAGGACAGGGCGAATCTACGAGCAGTACTTC	CASKERTGRIYEQYF
TRBV29-1	few	TRBJ1-2	NA	TGCAGCGTTGTTTCGGTTTTCCCCTATGGCTACACCTTC	CSVVSVFPYGYTF
TRBV6-5	many	TRBJ2-7	TRBD2	TGTGCCAGCATTCCCCTAGCGGGAGTTCAAGAGCAGTACTTC	CASIPLAGVQEQYF
TRBV9	once	TRBJ2-5	NA	TGTGCCAGCAGGGCAAGCGGGCAAGAGACCCAGTACTTC	CASRASGQETQYF